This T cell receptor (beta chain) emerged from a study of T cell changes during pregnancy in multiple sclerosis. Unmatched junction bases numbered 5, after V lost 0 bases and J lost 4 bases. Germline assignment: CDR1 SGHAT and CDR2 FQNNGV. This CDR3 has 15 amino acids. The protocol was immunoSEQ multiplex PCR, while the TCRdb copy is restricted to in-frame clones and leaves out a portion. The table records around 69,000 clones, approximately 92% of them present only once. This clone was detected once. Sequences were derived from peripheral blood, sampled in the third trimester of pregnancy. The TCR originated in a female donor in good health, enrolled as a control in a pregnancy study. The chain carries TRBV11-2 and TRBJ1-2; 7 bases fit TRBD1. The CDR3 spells CASSLDGDSRYGYTF. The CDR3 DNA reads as TGTGCCAGCAGCTTAGATGGGGACAGTCGCTATGGCTACACCTTC.